This TCR beta chain appears in the sequencing data of a study of OX40 agonist ivuxolimab in advanced cancers. TCRdb keeps only in-frame clones here, not all; method: immunoSEQ multiplex PCR. The sample lists about 41,000 clones, more than 80% occurring once. This CDR3 comprises 16 residues. This chain uses TRBV21-1 with TRBJ1-5; TRBD1 is the table's D call, not checked against the DNA. TRBV21-1 is shown as a pseudogene. Sequencing used CD4+ or CD8+ T cells sorted from blood, obtained in a trial of the OX40 agonist ivuxolimab. This sequence originates from an adult with an advanced solid tumor such as melanoma, head and neck, liver or kidney cancer. CDR3 in DNA: TGTGCCAGCAGCAAAGCCAGGGACAGGGTCGATTCAGCCCCAGCATTT. Amino acid sequence: CASSKARDRVDSAPAF.